Listed here are 2 T cell receptor beta chains from one sample, sequenced in a study of blood T cell repertoires in COVID-19. Libraries were prepared by immunoSEQ multiplex PCR; TCRdb keeps only in-frame clonotypes and omits some of them. This table has 95,000 to 150,000 clones, around 78% appearing once. Material: peripheral blood. Every receptor here comes from a man between 65 and 79 years old with acute or convalescent COVID-19.

This chain connects TRBV25-1 to TRBJ2-1; D perhaps matches TRBD1 (6 bases). CDR3 length: 14 amino acids. The germline gives CDR1 MGHDK, CDR2 SYGVNS. V was clipped by 4 bases and J by 9 bases, with 16 bases between them. This CDR3 reads CASSVEGPRGEQFF. DNA for the CDR3: TGTGCCAGCAGTGTAGAGGGGCCCAGGGGTGAGCAGTTCTTC.

This chain links TRBV15 with TRBJ2-2; no firm D call. V was pared by 1 base and J by 5 bases, with 8 bases between. The CDR3 totals 14 residues. From germline, CDR1 is LNHNV and CDR2 YYDKDF (reference sequence). CDR3 in DNA: TGTGCCACCAGCAGAGGCACGGTAACCGGGGAGCTGTTTTTT. As protein: CATSRGTVTGELFF.